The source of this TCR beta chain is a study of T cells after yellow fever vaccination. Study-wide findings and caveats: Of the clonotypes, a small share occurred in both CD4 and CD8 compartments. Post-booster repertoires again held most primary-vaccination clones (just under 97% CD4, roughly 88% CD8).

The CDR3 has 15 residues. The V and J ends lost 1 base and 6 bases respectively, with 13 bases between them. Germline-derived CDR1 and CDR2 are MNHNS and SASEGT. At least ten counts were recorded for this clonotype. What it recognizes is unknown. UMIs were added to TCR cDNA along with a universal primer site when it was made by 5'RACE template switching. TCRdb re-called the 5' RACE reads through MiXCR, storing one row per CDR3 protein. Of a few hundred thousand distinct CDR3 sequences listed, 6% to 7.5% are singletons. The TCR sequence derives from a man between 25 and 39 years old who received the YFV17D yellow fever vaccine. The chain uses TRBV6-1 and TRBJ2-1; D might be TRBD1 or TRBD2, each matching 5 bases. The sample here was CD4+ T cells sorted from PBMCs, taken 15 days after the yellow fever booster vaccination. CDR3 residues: CASSEGLPGGNEQFF. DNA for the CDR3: TGTGCCAGCAGTGAAGGGCTGCCTGGGGGCAATGAGCAGTTCTTC.